Reported below is one T cell receptor (beta chain). The clone's antigen remains unknown. No base qualities exist here, and no much larger clone lies one base off it. The CDR3, cysteine through phenylalanine, is 15 amino acids long. Only the CDR3 region is kept as DNA, spanning 45 bases read in frame from base 1. CDR1 SGHRS and CDR2 YFSETQ were looked up in the germline V gene. V sheds 4 bases and J sheds 5 bases, leaving 16 bases between their ends. This record belongs to a study of blood T cells in healthy people across ages (dated by TCRdb to about 2015). For the wider study: In model experiments, template switching captured roughly one uniquely barcoded TCR beta cDNA molecule for every two T cells. Donors of different ages were randomly distributed across sequencing lanes to avoid experimental bias. Four age groups were formed from the donors: young (average approximately 15 years), middle-aged (just under 40), aged (about 68) and long-lived (more than 75). Using deep sequencing normalized with unique cDNA molecular identifiers, the study measured how TCR beta repertoire diversity changes with age. For two donors (one aged 18 to 30 and one aged 80 or older), the study analyzed two additional independent replicas of 1 million unique cDNA reads from the same blood draw. Results the study describes overall, beyond this receptor: There was a strong correlation between observed TCR beta diversity and the percentage of naive T cells measured by flow cytometry. Because profiling used bulk unsorted PBMCs, naive and antigen-experienced compartments could not be compared conclusively. Compared with the aged group, more naive CD4+ T cells, fewer expanded clones and increased TCR diversity were shown by the long-lived group, suggesting age selection. Estimates of total diversity based on one million sequenced T cells were considered lower bounds and underestimates. As age increased, observed TCR beta diversity per million T cells dropped in a roughly linear way, and a significant reduction was already evident by age 40. The CMV infection status of donors was not known, potentially confounding age-related changes in expanded clonotypes.

Donors were 39 systemically healthy Caucasian individuals from Russia aged roughly 6 to 100 years. Each donor gave around 9 milliliters of peripheral blood, collected into EDTA-treated Vacutainer tubes. Ficoll-Paque density-gradient centrifugation was used to isolate PBMCs, with at least 7 million per sample. Trizol reagent was used to extract total RNA from PBMCs, with at least 5.5 micrograms per sample. For every donor, an aliquot of PBMCs went through flow cytometry to measure the percentages of naive CD45RAhigh/CD27high T cells. Libraries were built with 5' RACE. Sequencing was carried out with an Illumina HiSeq 2500. A second PCR of 7 to 11 cycles was performed with a sample-barcoded 5' primer and a J-beta primer mix. A unique molecular identifier was introduced onto each TCR beta cDNA molecule by a template-switch 5' adaptor carrying 12 random nucleotides. Each sample yielded at least 3 million CDR3-containing paired-end reads. The Mint cDNA synthesis kit, primed by a TRBC-specific oligonucleotide, was used to synthesize first-strand cDNA from all RNA. All cDNA was treated with uracil-DNA glycosylase and then went through a first 18-cycle PCR with the universal primers M1SS and BC2_uni_R. The source study handled its data this way. For normalization, 1 million high-quality reads were randomly selected from each sample, with every read carrying a distinct molecular identifier. Instead of being binned into consensus sequences, reads with shared molecular identifiers were discarded. MiTCR, run with a Q25 quality threshold and the strictest error-elimination algorithm, handled CDR3 identification, clonotype clustering and error correction. Lower-bound total TCR beta diversity was estimated with a nonparametric unseen species model using Euler transformation. Using fastp trimming at Q25 and MiXCR clonotype assembly, TCRdb reanalyzed the public sequencing data and kept in-frame beta chains. Rows with a matching CDR3 protein are joined into one entry that keeps the most common DNA and genes. The V and J calls, along with clone size, are taken from TCRdb and not from the paper's own processing. Counted in this sample were 700,000 to 800,000 distinct CDR3 sequences; roughly 44% of them appeared once. The biggest ten clones account for more than 20% of the sample.

The source of this sequence is a woman aged 55-69 years in good health. Sequencing used blood. The rearranged chain carries TRBV5-1 and TRBJ2-1, and TRBD1 may be the D gene, going by 5 matching bases. The DNA sequence follows: TGCGCCAGCAGCATACAACCGACAGAGGACAATGAGCAGTTCTTC. Translated, this is CASSIQPTEDNEQFF.